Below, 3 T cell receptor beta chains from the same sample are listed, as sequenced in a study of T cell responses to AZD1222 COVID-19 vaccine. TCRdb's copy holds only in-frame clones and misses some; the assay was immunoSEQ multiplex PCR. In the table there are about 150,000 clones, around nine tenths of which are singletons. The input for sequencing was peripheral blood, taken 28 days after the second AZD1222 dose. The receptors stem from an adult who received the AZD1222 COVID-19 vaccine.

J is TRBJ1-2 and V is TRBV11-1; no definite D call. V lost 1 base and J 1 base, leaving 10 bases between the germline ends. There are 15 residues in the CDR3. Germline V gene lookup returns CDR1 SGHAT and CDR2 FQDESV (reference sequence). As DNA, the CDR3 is TGTGCCAGCAGCTTAGACCGTATTAATAACTATGGCTACACCTTC. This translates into CASSLDRINNYGYTF.

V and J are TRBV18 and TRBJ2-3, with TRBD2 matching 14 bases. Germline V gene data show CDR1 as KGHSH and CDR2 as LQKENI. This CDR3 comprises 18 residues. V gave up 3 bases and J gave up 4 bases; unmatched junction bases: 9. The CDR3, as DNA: TGTGCCAGCTCACCTAAGACTAGCGGGAGGGCCGGGGCAGATACGCAGTATTTT. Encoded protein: CASSPKTSGRAGADTQYF.

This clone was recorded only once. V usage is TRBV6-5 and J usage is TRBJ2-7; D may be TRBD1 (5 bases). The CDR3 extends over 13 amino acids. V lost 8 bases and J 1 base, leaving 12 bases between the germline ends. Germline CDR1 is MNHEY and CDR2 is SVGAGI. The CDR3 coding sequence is TGTGCCAGCCCCGGTGACAGATCCTACGAGCAGTACTTC. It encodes CASPGDRSYEQYF.